The rows below give T cell receptor beta chains drawn from one sample of a study of control samples from healthy donors and cancer patients. Some clones are missing from TCRdb's copy, which holds only in-frame ones; the method was immunoSEQ multiplex PCR. The sample gives tens of thousands of clones, roughly 87% of which show up once; 4% is in the top ten. Sample: blood. The receptors derive from a woman between 45 and 60 years old in good health. Both conserved end residues are part of each CDR3.

TRBV28	10	TRBJ1-1	CASRGTEAFF
TRBV5-5	16	TRBJ2-7	CASSLAEGQGRYEQYF
TRBV6-6	12	TRBJ2-3	CASSYPQDTQYF
TRBV28	14	TRBJ1-6	CASRSGRYNSPLHF
TRBV20-1	11	TRBJ1-2	CSANTGDGYTF
TRBV7-8	14	TRBJ2-2	CASSRASHTGELFF
TRBV3-1/TRBV3-2	14	TRBJ2-5	CASSPRRFQETQYF
TRBV6-1	15	TRBJ1-1	CASSEAHRLNTEAFF
TRBV10-3	14	TRBJ2-2	CAISESSGSGELFF
TRBV6-5	14	TRBJ2-2	CASRHEGFAGELFF